The TCR beta chain under discussion was sequenced for a study of T cell responses to AZD1222 COVID-19 vaccine. Study at large: Second doses that came at about 4 or about 12 weeks were put together.

Whole-study results and caveats: Recipients of AZD1222 seropositive at baseline numbered only five or six. There were mostly white British donors and more females than males, and clonal diversity was possibly underestimated. Nearly half of spike-specific TCRs reportedly target variant regions that are unmutated in the B.1.351 and B.1.1.7 variants.

Measured with immunoSEQ multiplex PCR; TCRdb has only the in-frame clones, and not every one. This sample has roughly 190,000 clones, with roughly 90% found just once. The CDR3 has 15 amino acids. The V gene's germline CDR1 is SGHKS and CDR2 YYEKEE (reference sequence). V was pared by 2 bases and J by 2 bases, with 11 bases between. About this clone itself: Its antigen is not identified.

This receptor was identified in an adult in good health. This chain links TRBV5-5 with TRBJ1-3, with a possible D match to TRBD1 (6 bases). The sample consisted of peripheral blood, taken on day 0 of AZD1222 vaccination. The CDR3 is CASSFRGSAGNTIYF. The CDR3 bases are TGTGCCAGCAGCTTCAGGGGATCGGCTGGAAACACCATATATTTT.